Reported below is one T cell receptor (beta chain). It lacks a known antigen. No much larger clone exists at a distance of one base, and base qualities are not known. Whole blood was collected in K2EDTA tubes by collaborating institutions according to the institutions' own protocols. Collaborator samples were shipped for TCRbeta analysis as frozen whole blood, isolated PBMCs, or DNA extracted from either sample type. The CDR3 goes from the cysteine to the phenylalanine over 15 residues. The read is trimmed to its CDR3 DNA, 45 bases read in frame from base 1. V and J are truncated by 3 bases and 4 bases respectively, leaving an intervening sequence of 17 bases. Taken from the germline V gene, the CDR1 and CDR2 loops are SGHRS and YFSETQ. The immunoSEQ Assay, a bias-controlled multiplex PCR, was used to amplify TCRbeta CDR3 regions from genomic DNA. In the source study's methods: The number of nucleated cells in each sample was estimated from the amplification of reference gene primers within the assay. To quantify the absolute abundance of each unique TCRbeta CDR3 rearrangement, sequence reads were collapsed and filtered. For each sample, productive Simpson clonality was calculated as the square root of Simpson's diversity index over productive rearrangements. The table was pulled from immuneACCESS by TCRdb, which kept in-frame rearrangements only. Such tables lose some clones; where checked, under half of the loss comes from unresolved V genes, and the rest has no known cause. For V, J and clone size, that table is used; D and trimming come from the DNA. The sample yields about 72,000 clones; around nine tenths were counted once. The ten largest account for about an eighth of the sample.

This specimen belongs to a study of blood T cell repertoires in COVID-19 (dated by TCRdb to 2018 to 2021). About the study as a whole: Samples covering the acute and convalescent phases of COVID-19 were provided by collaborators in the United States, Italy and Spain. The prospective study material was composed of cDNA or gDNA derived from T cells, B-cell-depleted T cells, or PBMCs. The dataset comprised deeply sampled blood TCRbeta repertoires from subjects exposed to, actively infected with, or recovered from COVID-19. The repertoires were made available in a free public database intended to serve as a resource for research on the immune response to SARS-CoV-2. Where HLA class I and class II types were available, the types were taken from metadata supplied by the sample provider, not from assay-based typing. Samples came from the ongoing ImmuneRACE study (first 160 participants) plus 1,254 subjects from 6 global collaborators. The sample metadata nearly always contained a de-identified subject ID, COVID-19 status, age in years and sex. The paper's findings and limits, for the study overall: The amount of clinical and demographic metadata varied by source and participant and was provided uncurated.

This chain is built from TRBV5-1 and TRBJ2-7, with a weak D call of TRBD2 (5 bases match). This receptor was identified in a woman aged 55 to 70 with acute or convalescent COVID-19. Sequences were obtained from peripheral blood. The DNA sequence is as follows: TGCGCCAGCAGCTCCTCAGGAGGTGGAGGATACGAGCAGTACTTC. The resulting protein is CASSSSGGGGYEQYF.